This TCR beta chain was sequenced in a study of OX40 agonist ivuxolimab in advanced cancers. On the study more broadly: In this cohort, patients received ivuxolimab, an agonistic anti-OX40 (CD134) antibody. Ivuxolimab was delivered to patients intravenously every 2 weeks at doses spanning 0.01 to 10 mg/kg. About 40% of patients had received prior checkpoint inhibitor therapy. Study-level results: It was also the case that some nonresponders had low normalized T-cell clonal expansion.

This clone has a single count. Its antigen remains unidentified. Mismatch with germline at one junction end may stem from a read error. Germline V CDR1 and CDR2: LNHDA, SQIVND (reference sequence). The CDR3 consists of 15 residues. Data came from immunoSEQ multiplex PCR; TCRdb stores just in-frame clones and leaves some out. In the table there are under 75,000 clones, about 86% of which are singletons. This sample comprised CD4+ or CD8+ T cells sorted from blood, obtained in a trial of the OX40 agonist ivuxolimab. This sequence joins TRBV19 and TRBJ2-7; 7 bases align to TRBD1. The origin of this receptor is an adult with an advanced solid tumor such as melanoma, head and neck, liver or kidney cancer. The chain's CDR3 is CASSRRTGASDEQYF. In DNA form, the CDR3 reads TGTGCCAGTAGCCGGAGAACAGGGGCCTCCGACGAGCAGTACTTC.